The T cell receptor (beta chain) described here comes from a study of T cell responses to AZD1222 COVID-19 vaccine. This CDR3 spans 13 amino acids. V lost 2 bases and J lost 4, with 8 bases in between. Germline CDR1 is MNHNY and CDR2 is SVGAGI (reference sequence). The data were produced by immunoSEQ multiplex PCR, yet TCRdb's version contains in-frame clones alone and is incomplete. The sample carries more than 70,000 clones, 87% recorded once. The V gene is TRBV6-6, the J gene TRBJ1-2; D call uncertain. The material was peripheral blood, obtained 28 days after the second AZD1222 dose. The TCR comes from an adult who received the AZD1222 COVID-19 vaccine. CDR3 residues: CASSYGRTYGYTF. The CDR3 region has the DNA TGTGCCAGCAGTTACGGCAGGACCTATGGCTACACCTTC.